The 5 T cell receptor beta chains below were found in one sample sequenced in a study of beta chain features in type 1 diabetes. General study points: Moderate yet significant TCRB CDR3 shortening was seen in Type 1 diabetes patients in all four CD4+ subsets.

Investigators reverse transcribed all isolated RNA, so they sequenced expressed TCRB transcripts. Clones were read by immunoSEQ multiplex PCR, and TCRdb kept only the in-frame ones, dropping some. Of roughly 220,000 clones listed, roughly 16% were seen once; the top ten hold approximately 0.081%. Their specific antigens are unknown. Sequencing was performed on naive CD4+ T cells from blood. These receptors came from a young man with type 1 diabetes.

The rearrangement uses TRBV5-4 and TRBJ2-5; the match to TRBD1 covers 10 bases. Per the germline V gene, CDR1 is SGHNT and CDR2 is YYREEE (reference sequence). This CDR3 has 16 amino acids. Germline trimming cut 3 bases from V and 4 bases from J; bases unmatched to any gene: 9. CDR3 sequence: CASSSYRTGGGETQYF. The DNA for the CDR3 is TGTGCCAGCAGCTCGTACCGGACAGGGGGAGGAGAGACCCAGTACTTC.

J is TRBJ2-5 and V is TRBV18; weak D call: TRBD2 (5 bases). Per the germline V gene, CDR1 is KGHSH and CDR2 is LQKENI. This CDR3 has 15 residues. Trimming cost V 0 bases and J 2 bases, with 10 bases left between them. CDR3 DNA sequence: TGTGCCAGCTCACCACCGTCCACTAGACAAGAGACCCAGTACTTC. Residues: CASSPPSTRQETQYF.

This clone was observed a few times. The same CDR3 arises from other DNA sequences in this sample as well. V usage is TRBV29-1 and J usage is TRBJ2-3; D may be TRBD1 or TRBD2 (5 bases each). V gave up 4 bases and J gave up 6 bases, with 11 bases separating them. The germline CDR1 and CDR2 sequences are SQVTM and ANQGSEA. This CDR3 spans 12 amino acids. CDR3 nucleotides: TGCAGCGTTGTTCTGGGGACCGATACGCAGTATTTT. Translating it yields CSVVLGTDTQYF.

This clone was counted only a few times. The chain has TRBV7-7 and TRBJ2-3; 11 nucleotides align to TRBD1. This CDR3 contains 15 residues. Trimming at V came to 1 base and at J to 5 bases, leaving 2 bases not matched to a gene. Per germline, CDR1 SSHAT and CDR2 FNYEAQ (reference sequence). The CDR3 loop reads CASSLGGTGGDTQYF. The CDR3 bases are TGTGCCAGCAGCTTAGGTGGGACAGGGGGAGATACGCAGTATTTT.

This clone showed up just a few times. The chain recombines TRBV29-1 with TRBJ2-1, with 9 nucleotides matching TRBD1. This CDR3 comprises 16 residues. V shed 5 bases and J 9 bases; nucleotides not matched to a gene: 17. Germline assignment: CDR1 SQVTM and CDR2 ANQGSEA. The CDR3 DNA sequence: TGCAGCGTTAATGATCACGGGACAGGGTCTTGGGGTGAGCAGTTCTTC. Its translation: CSVNDHGTGSWGEQFF.